This TCR beta chain appears in the sequencing data of a study of cytomegalovirus exposure and HLA in healthy donors. Findings and limits, study-wide: Reports indicated that the classifier achieved high specificity and sensitivity in diagnosing cytomegalovirus status.

Profiling relied on immunoSEQ multiplex PCR, and the TCRdb table lists in-frame clones only, not all of them. The data show some 120,000 clones, about nine tenths seen once. The V and J ends lost 1 base and 3 bases respectively, with 10 bases between them. CDR1 LNHNV and CDR2 YYDKDF come from the germline V gene (reference sequence). CDR3 length equals 14 residues. About this clone: No antigen is known for it.

Sequenced material: PBMCs. This chain uses TRBV15 with TRBJ2-7; D may be TRBD2 (5 bases). The sequence was obtained from a woman younger than 30 in good health and CMV-seronegative. The CDR3 DNA reads as TGTGCCACCAGCAGAGCGGGATCGTACTACGAGCAGTACTTC. Amino acids: CATSRAGSYYEQYF. The full variable domain, in which reference TRBV15 and TRBJ2-7 provide the parts outside the CDR3, is DAMVIQNPRYQVTQFGKPVTLSCSQTLNHNVMYWYQQKSSQAPKLLFHYYDKDFNNEADTPDNFQSRRPNTSFCFLDIRSPGLGDTAMYLCATSRAGSYYEQYFGPGTRLTVT.